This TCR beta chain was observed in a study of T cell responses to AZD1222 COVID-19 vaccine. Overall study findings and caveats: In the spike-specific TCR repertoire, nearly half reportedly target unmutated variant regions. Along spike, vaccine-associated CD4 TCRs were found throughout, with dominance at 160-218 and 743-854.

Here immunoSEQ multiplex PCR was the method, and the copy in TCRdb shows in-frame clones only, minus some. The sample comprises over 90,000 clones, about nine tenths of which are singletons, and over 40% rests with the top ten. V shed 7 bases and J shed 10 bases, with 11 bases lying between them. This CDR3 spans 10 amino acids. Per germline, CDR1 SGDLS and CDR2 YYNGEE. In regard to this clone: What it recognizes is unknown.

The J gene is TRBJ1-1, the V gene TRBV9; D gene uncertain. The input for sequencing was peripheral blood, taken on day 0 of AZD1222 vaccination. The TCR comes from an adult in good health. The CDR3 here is CASGENGAFF. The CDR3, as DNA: TGTGCCAGCGGGGAGAACGGAGCTTTCTTT.